This is a list of T cell receptor beta chains from one sample in a study of T cells expressing NK-cell markers. TCRdb reprocessed the 5' RACE reads and keeps a single row for each CDR3 protein, giving no DNA. Here the sample table reports more than 120,000 distinct CDR3 sequences. What was sequenced was blood T cells: a sorted CD56 or NKG2C T cell subset, CD4+ or CD8+ T cells, or bulk PBMC T cells (not recorded which). The receptors stem from a man aged 18 to 29 in good health. Each CDR3 is given with its conserved first and last residue.

J: TRBJ1-5; V: TRBV4-3; CDR3: CASSGGTGTNQPQHF
J: TRBJ1-2; V: TRBV7-9; CDR3: CASSLTAGNYGYTF
J: TRBJ2-1; V: TRBV29-1; CDR3: CSVEGMTGGNEQFF
J: TRBJ2-3; V: TRBV4-1; CDR3: CASSQSGTTGFTDTQYF
J: TRBJ2-1; V: TRBV11-2; CDR3: CASSWEPGLGDNEQFF
J: TRBJ2-7; V: TRBV7-8; CDR3: CASSYHRDGSYEQYF
J: TRBJ1-1; V: TRBV27; CDR3: CASSPPGQGAGAFF
J: TRBJ2-4; V: TRBV5-1; CDR3: CASSLNLRSLIQYF
J: TRBJ1-2; V: TRBV27; CDR3: CASSRDGYGYTF
J: TRBJ2-2; V: TRBV27; CDR3: CASSIAGATGELFF
J: TRBJ2-1; V: TRBV6-1; CDR3: CATTRDRGSYNEQFF
J: TRBJ1-2; V: TRBV12-3/TRBV12-4; CDR3: CASSGRSGESVTF
J: TRBJ2-3; V: TRBV11-2; CDR3: CASSLVSAGQGVDTQYF
J: TRBJ1-2; V: TRBV7-6; CDR3: CASSLSPEFRSGYTF
J: TRBJ1-2; V: TRBV3-1; CDR3: CASSQEAGWGGYTF
J: TRBJ2-4; V: TRBV6-5; CDR3: CASSYSPGTSGSLGNIQYF
J: TRBJ1-2; V: TRBV20-1; CDR3: CSARLTPSGTPTYYGYTF
J: TRBJ2-1; V: TRBV6-1; CDR3: CASSPPRRLDNEQFF